A selection of T cell receptor beta chains follows, all from one sample in a study of cytotoxic CD8 clonotypes in ibrutinib-treated CLL. Generated by immunoSEQ multiplex PCR, the TCRdb table keeps only in-frame clones and is missing some. This repertoire shows approximately 45,000 clones, approximately 65% found once; its top ten account for approximately 21%. This material consisted of PBMCs, taken after 24 months of ibrutinib treatment. The receptors here all came from a human donor with chronic lymphocytic leukemia. Each CDR3 is given with its conserved first and last residue. A D gene is named only where the DNA matches it firmly. Rows give clone size only sometimes, using once, few, many, or a class for an expanded clone.

many,TRBV27,TRBJ1-1,NA,TGTGCCAGCAGTACTGGCCGAGCTGAAGCTTTCTTT,CASSTGRAEAFF
NA,TRBV5-1,TRBJ1-1,NA,TGCGCCAGCAGCTCGGGAGGTATCGGAGCTTTCTTT,CASSSGGIGAFF
NA,TRBV7-9,TRBJ2-5,NA,TGTGCCAGCAGCCGCGGACAGTTTGAAGAGACCCAGTACTTC,CASSRGQFEETQYF
NA,TRBV5-1,TRBJ1-2,NA,TGCGCCAGCAGCTTGTTTGGGGGAGACTATGGCTACACCTTC,CASSLFGGDYGYTF
NA,TRBV29-1,TRBJ1-3,NA,TGCAGCGTGGCCCCTGAAGGGAGTGGAAACACCATATATTTT,CSVAPEGSGNTIYF
NA,TRBV4-2,TRBJ2-3,NA,TGTGCCAGCAGCCAAGGAGGGGATACGCAGTATTTT,CASSQGGDTQYF
NA,TRBV6-1,TRBJ1-5,NA,TGTGCCAGCAGTGACTGGGGGCGCGATCAGCCCCAGCATTTT,CASSDWGRDQPQHF
NA,TRBV19,TRBJ1-1,NA,TGTGCCAGTAGGGGTGACACTGAAGCTTTCTTT,CASRGDTEAFF
few,TRBV5-1,TRBJ2-1,NA,TGCGCCAGCACCCCGCAGGGGAAGGTAGGGAATGAGCAGTTCTTC,CASTPQGKVGNEQFF
few,TRBV7-9,TRBJ1-2,TRBD1,TGTGCCAGCAGCATGACAGGGGACTATGGCTACACCTTC,CASSMTGDYGYTF
NA,TRBV7-9,TRBJ2-7,NA,TGTGCCAGCAGCGACGCCCTAAAGCAGTACTTC,CASSDALKQYF